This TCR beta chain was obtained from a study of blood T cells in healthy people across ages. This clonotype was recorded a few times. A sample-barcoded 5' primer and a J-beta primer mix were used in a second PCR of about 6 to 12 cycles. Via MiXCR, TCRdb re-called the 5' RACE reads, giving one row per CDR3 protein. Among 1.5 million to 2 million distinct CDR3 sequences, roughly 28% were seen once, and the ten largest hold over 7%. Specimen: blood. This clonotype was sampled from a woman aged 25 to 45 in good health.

CDR3 sequence (DNA): TGTGCCAGCAGTTTAGGGGGGCTAGCGGGGGCCTACAATGAGCAGTTCTTC. Its protein product is CASSLGGLAGAYNEQFF. This chain joins TRBV28 and TRBJ2-1; 10 nucleotides line up with TRBD2. The CDR3 loop spans 17 amino acids. V dropped 2 bases and J dropped 2; count of bases not matched to a gene: 6. In germline, CDR1 is MDHEN, CDR2 SYDVKM.